This T cell receptor beta chain was recovered during a study of cytomegalovirus exposure and HLA in healthy donors. Study overall: Out of 398 genotyped donors, about 80% belonged to the Caucasian-associated ancestry cluster.

Of note for this clone: What it binds is not known.

Overall study findings and caveats: A later look showed TCR association rates differing by HLA locus, highest for DRB1 and lowest for HLA-C. Many donors carried some public TCRs, although rarity characterized most TCR sequences.

It was with 60 Vbeta and 13 Jbeta primers that the PCR ran. Profiled with immunoSEQ multiplex PCR; TCRdb holds only in-frame clones, not every one. Among about 73,000 clones listed, roughly 70% were seen once. The sequencing input was PBMCs. This TCR came from a man between 65 and 79 years old in good health and CMV-seronegative.

The CDR3 region has the DNA TGTGCCAGCAGTTACTCGTGGCAGAACAATCAGCCCCAGCATTTT. It translates to CASSYSWQNNQPQHF. The chain carries TRBV6-5 and TRBJ1-5; D ambiguous. The V gene lost 0 bases and the J gene lost 3 bases, with 9 bases spanning the gap. CDR3 size: 15 residues. CDR1 is MNHEY and CDR2 is SVGAGI in the germline V gene.